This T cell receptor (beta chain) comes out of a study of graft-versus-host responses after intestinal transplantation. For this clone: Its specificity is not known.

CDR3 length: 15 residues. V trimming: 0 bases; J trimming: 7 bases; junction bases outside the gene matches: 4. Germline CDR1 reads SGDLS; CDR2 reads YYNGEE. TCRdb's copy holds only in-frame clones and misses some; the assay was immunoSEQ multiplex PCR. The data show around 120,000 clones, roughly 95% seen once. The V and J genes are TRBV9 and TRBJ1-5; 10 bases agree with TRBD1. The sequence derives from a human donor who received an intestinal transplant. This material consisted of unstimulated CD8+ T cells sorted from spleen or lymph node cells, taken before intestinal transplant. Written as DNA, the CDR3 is TGTGCCAGCAGCGTAGCTGGGACAGGGGCCCAGCCCCAGCATTTT. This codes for CASSVAGTGAQPQHF. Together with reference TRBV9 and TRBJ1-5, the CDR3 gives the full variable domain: DSGVTQTPKHLITATGQRVTLRCSPRSGDLSVYWYQQSLDQGLQFLIQYYNGEERAKGNILERFSAQQFPDLHSELNLSSLELGDSALYFCASSVAGTGAQPQHFGDGTRLSIL.